This TCR beta chain was recorded in a study of T cell responses to AZD1222 COVID-19 vaccine. For the study at large: It was second doses at about 4 or about 12 weeks that were pooled.

Generated by immunoSEQ multiplex PCR, the TCRdb table keeps only in-frame clones and is missing some. The data contain over 100,000 clones, over 90% of them seen just once; the ten biggest clones take up roughly 5%. Whole-study findings and limits: Sampling captured repertoires only after the peak T cell response.

Concerning this clone itself: Its specificity is unknown.

The sequence came from an adult in good health. The sequencing here drew on peripheral blood, taken on day 0 of AZD1222 vaccination.

In DNA form, the CDR3 reads TGTGCCAGCAGCGAACAGGGTAGGGACTTTTCGGAGCAGTACTTC. Amino acid sequence: CASSEQGRDFSEQYF. This chain links TRBV14 with TRBJ2-7; D tentatively fits TRBD1 or TRBD2 (6 bases each). The CDR3 extends over 15 amino acids. The V and J ends lost 5 bases and 7 bases respectively, with 21 bases between them. Looked up from germline, CDR1 is SGHDN and CDR2 is FVKESK. Combining the CDR3 with reference TRBV14 and TRBJ2-7 gives the whole variable domain EAGVTQFPSHSVIEKGQTVTLRCDPISGHDNLYWYRRVMGKEIKFLLHFVKESKQDESGMPNNRFLAERTGGTYSTLKVQPAELEDSGVYFCASSEQGRDFSEQYFGPGTRLTVT.